A selection of T cell receptor beta chains follows, all from one sample in a study of T cell responses to AZD1222 COVID-19 vaccine. Sequenced by immunoSEQ multiplex PCR; TCRdb stores in-frame clones only, minus some. The repertoire holds about 100,000 clones, just over 90% seen once, with just over 8% in the top ten. This material consisted of peripheral blood, taken 28 days after the second AZD1222 dose. The receptors originated from an adult who received the AZD1222 COVID-19 vaccine. CDR3s include the opening cysteine and the closing phenylalanine or tryptophan. Size is stated for part of the rows, as once, few or many counts, or as a class when the clone is expanded.

CDR3 length	clone size	J gene	V gene	CDR3 protein
14	NA	TRBJ2-2	TRBV21-1	CASSMGANTGELFF
20	NA	TRBJ2-4	TRBV4-1	CASSPNRVGITGPRGHIQYF
14	NA	TRBJ2-1	TRBV27	CASSFRTGHNEQFF
15	NA	TRBJ1-2	TRBV29-1	CSVTLVKGSSYGYTF
12	NA	TRBJ2-5	TRBV19	CATSRGGETQYF
12	NA	TRBJ1-2	TRBV6-5	CASSKGQEPFNF
14	NA	TRBJ1-5	TRBV30	CAWTRFGGNQPQHF
16	NA	TRBJ2-7	TRBV11-2	CASSFRDTTPRYEQYF
15	NA	TRBJ2-7	TRBV7-6	CASSYAGTDSYEQYF
13	NA	TRBJ2-1	TRBV7-9	CASSPPPYNEQFF
13	NA	TRBJ1-1	TRBV19	CASSLRGNTEAFF
12	NA	TRBJ1-1	TRBV19	CAGRGLNTEAFF
12	NA	TRBJ1-2	TRBV29-1	CSADRRNYGYTF
14	NA	TRBJ1-5	TRBV3-1/TRBV3-2	CASSPGTGNQPQHF
14	NA	TRBJ1-4	TRBV5-1	CASSLQGRMEKLFF
13	NA	TRBJ1-2	TRBV10-1	CASSQERFVGYTF
14	NA	TRBJ2-3	TRBV3-1/TRBV3-2	CASRGAGAKDTQYF
13	NA	TRBJ2-3	TRBV24-1	CASGTGGTDTQYF
16	NA	TRBJ2-1	TRBV4-3	CASSQDGGRAYNEQFF
15	NA	TRBJ1-3	TRBV30	CAWSVTAGKGNTIYF
15	once	TRBJ1-1	TRBV5-5	CASSLVPDVGTEAFF
15	NA	TRBJ2-7	TRBV5-4	CASSPSGSASYEQYF
15	NA	TRBJ1-5	TRBV27	CASSPRQGVDQPQHF
16	once	TRBJ1-2	TRBV7-9	CASSSSGAGANYGYTF
12	NA	TRBJ1-2	TRBV28	CASSLSRDGYTF
13	NA	TRBJ1-1	TRBV12-3/TRBV12-4	CASTPSTGLRAFF
13	NA	TRBJ1-3	TRBV9	CASSGDVGNTIYF
12	NA	TRBJ2-1	TRBV6-5	CASRAEGNEQFF
11	NA	TRBJ2-3	TRBV5-1	CASSNTDTQYF
18	NA	TRBJ2-1	TRBV7-2	CASSSSGGLRGGHNEQFF
19	NA	TRBJ1-6	TRBV7-9	CASSAAGTTLSSYNSPLHF
14	NA	TRBJ1-5	TRBV9	CASSEGTVNQPQHF
16	NA	TRBJ1-1	TRBV5-1	CASSRIVTGTWTEAFF
13	few	TRBJ1-5	TRBV18	CASSVGSNQPQHF
15	NA	TRBJ2-2	TRBV9	CASSEGQGIFGELFF
15	NA	TRBJ2-2	TRBV2	CASNKERLNTGELFF
14	NA	TRBJ1-2	TRBV4-1	CASSQAKGQYGYTF
13	NA	TRBJ1-6	TRBV27	CASSWSYNSPLHF
13	NA	TRBJ1-1	TRBV5-1	CASSLDRDTEAFF
12	NA	TRBJ1-2	TRBV28	CASAGLAYGYTF
14	NA	TRBJ2-7	TRBV3-1/TRBV3-2	CASSQESHTYEQYF
13	NA	TRBJ2-3	TRBV14	CASSQDLVLPQYF
13	NA	TRBJ1-2	TRBV5-4	CASSLAGRYGYTF
16	NA	TRBJ2-2	TRBV11-2	CASSSLGQRTPGGLFF
16	NA	TRBJ2-1	TRBV5-6	CASRFVASGKRNEQFF